This TCR beta chain was captured by sequencing in a study of T cell responses to AZD1222 COVID-19 vaccine. Profiling relied on immunoSEQ multiplex PCR, and the TCRdb table lists in-frame clones only, not all of them. Of about 210,000 clones listed, 94% were seen once; the top ten hold around 1.8%. Findings of the study overall: At baseline, seropositivity was found in only a handful of AZD1222 recipients. As reported, nearly half of all spike-specific TCRs target variant regions that are unmutated.

Germline lookup yields CDR1 MNHEY and CDR2 SVGEGT. V shed 2 bases and J shed 2 bases, with 16 bases lying between them. There are 17 residues in the CDR3. The count of this clone is one. Its specificity is not known. This sequence originates from an adult who received the MenACWY meningococcal vaccine as a control. Sequencing was performed on peripheral blood, taken 28 days after the second dose of the MenACWY control vaccine. V and J are TRBV6-2 or TRBV6-3 and TRBJ2-1; D possibly uses TRBD1 or TRBD2 (5 bases each). Here the CDR3 DNA reads TGTGCCAGCAGTTACGAAAGAGGGGACCACCCCTACAATGAGCAGTTCTTC. Protein: CASSYERGDHPYNEQFF.